A single T cell receptor (beta chain) is shown here with its context. This clonotype was seen more than once but under ten times. No antigen is known for it. Qualities for individual bases were not recorded, and no much larger clone is one base off. The data stem from a study of T cells in Graves' hyperthyroidism and ophthalmopathy (dated by TCRdb to the late 2010s). Describing the broader study: Peripheral blood samples were taken at the time of initial diagnosis, prior to any treatment. To identify distinguishing TCR V-J signatures, a discovery cohort of around 100 patients was used, comprising 40 to 45 with Graves' ophthalmopathy and around 57 with stable Graves' hyperthyroidism. Prospective prediction of ophthalmopathy was tested in an independent validation cohort of 18 to 20 hyperthyroidism patients and roughly 16 patients who later progressed to ophthalmopathy. For training and testing, the 100 or so patients in the discovery cohort were randomly divided in a 7:3 ratio. In addition, the study compared T-cell repertoires in thyroid tissue and in blood from 6 or 7 Graves' hyperthyroidism patients. Following sampling, methimazole starting at 30 mg daily was given to hyperthyroidism patients, and high-dose intravenous methylprednisolone was given to ophthalmopathy patients. According to the paper, TCR Vbeta CDR3 sequencing was carried out on over 130 peripheral blood samples, which came from under 50 ophthalmopathy, under 80 hyperthyroidism and approximately 17 progressor patients.

Trimmed from V: 2 bases; trimmed from J: 4 bases; junction bases lacking a gene match: 10. From the germline V gene (reference sequence), CDR1 is LNHDA and CDR2 is SQIVND. The CDR3 goes from the cysteine to the phenylalanine over 19 residues. CDR3 DNA only is kept here, 57 bases in frame from base 1. The TCR beta CDR3 regions were amplified from RNA transcripts. The TCR CDR3 was subjected to a first round of RT-PCR using the HTBI primer set and the Qiagen OneStep RT-PCR kit. Libraries were constructed in a second round of multiplex PCR, after which size selection and purification were performed. Sequencing of the libraries was done on an Illumina HiSeq2000 using paired-end 100 bp reads. As for the original processing: Raw data were processed with SOAPnuke, discarding reads with adapters, uncalled bases, mean Phred below 15, or no exact constant-primer or identifier match. High-quality paired reads were merged with COPE v1.2.5, and unique nucleotide sequences were defined as clonotypes. MiTCR v1.1 was used to align the clonotypes against IMGT TRBV, TRBD and TRBJ reference segments. The analysis included only V-J combinations with a frequency above 0.0001, which together covered 99% to 99.2% of the repertoires. A TCS score was defined as the ratio of F50 (clonal expansion) to E x V (chaos), with BLOSUM62-based TCRdist applied between CDR3 peptides within each V-J. Welch's t-statistics and random forest reduced some 510 V-J features to 13, which were used in a naive Bayes classifier (R e1071). TCRdb's own reprocessing of the public reads used fastp at Q25 and MiXCR and kept productive beta chains. When rows share a CDR3 protein, they turn into one entry using the most common DNA and genes. These V and J calls are TCRdb output, not the study's own analysis. Here the sample has some 770,000 distinct CDR3 sequences; about a sixth occur a single time. The top ten clonotypes cover under 9.5% of the sample.

Stable Graves' hyperthyroidism was defined as no progression to ophthalmopathy during 18 months of follow-up. Hyperthyroidism patients were newly diagnosed, with disease duration under 2 months, and aged 18 to 65 years. Patients with uncontrolled infections, other autoimmune diseases, pregnancy or lactation were excluded. Diagnoses were established on the basis of clinical symptoms, serum thyroxine and TRAb, thyroid ultrasound, and orbital computed tomography. PBMCs were isolated from 10 ml of fresh peripheral blood by Ficoll-Paque density gradient centrifugation. Total RNA was extracted with Trizol reagent, and quality was checked on an Agilent 2100 Bioanalyzer. General conclusions and limits of the study: Most expanded thyroid clonotypes (frequency above 0.001) were also detected in blood, a finding suggesting that blood repertoires may reflect thyroid immune responses. In cross-validation, a model built on a 13 V-J signature told ophthalmopathy apart from stable hyperthyroidism with approximately 90% sensitivity and about 81% specificity, and in testing the same model reached 80%/75%. In validation, the model predicted progression to ophthalmopathy a median of about 5.9 months before onset, with about 64% sensitivity and 72.22% specificity. No statistical method was used to set the sample size in advance, and investigators knew the group allocation.

The receptor was isolated from a man younger than 30 with Graves' hyperthyroidism. The chain is encoded by TRBV19 joined to TRBJ2-1, and TRBD2 matches 14 of the central bases. Specimen: blood. CDR3 reads: CASSITSRLAGGAYNEQFF. The nucleotides read TGTGCCAGTAGTATAACTAGCCGACTAGCGGGAGGGGCATACAATGAGCAGTTCTTC.